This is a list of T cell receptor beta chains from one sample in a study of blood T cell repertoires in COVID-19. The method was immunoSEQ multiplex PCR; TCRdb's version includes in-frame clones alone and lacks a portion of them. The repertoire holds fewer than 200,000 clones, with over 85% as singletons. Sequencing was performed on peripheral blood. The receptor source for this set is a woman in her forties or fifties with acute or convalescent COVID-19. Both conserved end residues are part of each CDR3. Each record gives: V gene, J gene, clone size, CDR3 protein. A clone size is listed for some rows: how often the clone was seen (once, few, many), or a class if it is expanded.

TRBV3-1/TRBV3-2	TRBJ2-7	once	CASSQAIAGEDDEQYF
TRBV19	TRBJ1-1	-	CASSLNDGVNTEAFF
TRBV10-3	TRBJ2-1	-	CAISELRTPLLAGANEQFF
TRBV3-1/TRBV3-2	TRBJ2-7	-	CASSPPRLAGPYEQYF
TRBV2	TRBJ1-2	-	CASSLGDYGYTF
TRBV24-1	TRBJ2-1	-	CATSDTSGTYNEQFF
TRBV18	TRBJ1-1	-	CASSPPQGVTEAFF
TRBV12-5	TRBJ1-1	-	CASGLVSGNTEAFF
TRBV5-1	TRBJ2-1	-	CASSQEGASGVYNEQFF
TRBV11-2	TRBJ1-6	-	CASSLAEGAGSPLHF